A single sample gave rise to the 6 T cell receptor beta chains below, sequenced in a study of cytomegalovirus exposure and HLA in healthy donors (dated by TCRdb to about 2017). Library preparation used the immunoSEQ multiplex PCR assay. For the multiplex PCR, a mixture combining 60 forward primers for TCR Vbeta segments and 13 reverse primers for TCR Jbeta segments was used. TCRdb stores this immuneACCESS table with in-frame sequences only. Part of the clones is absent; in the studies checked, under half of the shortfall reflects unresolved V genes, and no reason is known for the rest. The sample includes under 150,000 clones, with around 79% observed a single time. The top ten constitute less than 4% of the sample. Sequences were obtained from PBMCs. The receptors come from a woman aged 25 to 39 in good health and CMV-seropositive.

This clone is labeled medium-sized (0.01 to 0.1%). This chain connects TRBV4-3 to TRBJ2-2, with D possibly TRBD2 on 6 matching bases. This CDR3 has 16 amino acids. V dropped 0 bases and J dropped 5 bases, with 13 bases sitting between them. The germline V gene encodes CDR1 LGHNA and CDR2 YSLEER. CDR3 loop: CASSQDWRAWTGELFF. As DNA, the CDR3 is TGCGCCAGCAGCCAAGATTGGAGGGCTTGGACCGGGGAGCTGTTTTTT.

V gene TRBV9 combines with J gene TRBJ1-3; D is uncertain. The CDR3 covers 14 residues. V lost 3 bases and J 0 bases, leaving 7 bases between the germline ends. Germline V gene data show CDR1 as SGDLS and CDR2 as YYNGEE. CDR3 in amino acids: CASSAMSSGNTIYF. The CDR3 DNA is TGTGCCAGCAGCGCTATGAGCTCTGGAAACACCATATATTTT. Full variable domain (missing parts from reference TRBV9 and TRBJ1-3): DSGVTQTPKHLITATGQRVTLRCSPRSGDLSVYWYQQSLDQGLQFLIQYYNGEERAKGNILERFSAQQFPDLHSELNLSSLELGDSALYFCASSAMSSGNTIYFGEGSWLTVV.

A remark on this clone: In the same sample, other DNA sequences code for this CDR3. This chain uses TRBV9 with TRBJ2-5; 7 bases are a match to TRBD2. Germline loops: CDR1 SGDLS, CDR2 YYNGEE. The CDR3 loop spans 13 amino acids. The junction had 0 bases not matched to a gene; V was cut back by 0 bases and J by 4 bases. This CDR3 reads CASSVAGGETQYF. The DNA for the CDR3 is TGTGCCAGCAGCGTAGCGGGGGGAGAGACCCAGTACTTC.

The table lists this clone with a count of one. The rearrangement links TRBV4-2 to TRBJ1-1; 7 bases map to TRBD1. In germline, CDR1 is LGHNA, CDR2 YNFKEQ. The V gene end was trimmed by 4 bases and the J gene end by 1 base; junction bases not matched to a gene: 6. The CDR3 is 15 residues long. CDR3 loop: CASSLRTGGNTEAFF. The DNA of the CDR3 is TGTGCCAGCAGCCTCAGGACAGGTGGGAACACTGAAGCTTTCTTT.

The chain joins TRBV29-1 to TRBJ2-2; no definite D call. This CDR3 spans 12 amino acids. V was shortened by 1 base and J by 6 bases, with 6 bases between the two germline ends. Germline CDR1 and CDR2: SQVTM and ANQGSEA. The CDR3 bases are TGCAGCGTTGAAGGAGTTTCCGGGGAGCTGTTTTTT. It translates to CSVEGVSGELFF.

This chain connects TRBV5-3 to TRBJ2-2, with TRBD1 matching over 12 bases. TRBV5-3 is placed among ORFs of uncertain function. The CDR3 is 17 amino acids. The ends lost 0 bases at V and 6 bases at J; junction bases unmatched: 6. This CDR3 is CARSLEGGTGGPGELFF. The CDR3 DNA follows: TGTGCCAGAAGCTTGGAGGGAGGGACAGGGGGCCCCGGGGAGCTGTTTTTT.